This T cell receptor beta chain stems from a study of CD8 T cells in Susac syndrome. Germline-derived CDR1 and CDR2 are LGHDT and YNNKEL (reference sequence). The CDR3 contains 15 residues. Trimming left V 2 bases short and J 0 bases short, with 10 bases between. High-throughput TCR beta sequencing covered peripheral CD8+ and CD4+ T cells. The patients serving as multiple sclerosis controls were treatment-naive. They had stable or active relapsing-remitting disease and fulfilled revised McDonald criteria. RNA amounts of about 0.5 to 1 ug underwent reverse transcription with random hexamers. The method of amplification for TCR beta CDR3 was immunoSEQ multiplex PCR, covering 54 Vbeta and 13 Jbeta. TCRdb reprocessed the immunoSEQ multiplex PCR reads with MiXCR, giving one entry per CDR3 protein. The sample lists 140,000 to 150,000 distinct CDR3 sequences, 90% to 95% occurring once.

Sequencing was done on a sample of CD4+ T cells from PBMCs. This clonotype was sampled from a human donor with multiple sclerosis. The chain joins TRBV3-1 to TRBJ2-5; a weak D match, TRBD1 (6 bases). CDR3 in DNA: TGTGCCAGCAGCCAAACTACAGGGAACCAAGAGACCCAGTACTTC. Encoded protein: CASSQTTGNQETQYF.